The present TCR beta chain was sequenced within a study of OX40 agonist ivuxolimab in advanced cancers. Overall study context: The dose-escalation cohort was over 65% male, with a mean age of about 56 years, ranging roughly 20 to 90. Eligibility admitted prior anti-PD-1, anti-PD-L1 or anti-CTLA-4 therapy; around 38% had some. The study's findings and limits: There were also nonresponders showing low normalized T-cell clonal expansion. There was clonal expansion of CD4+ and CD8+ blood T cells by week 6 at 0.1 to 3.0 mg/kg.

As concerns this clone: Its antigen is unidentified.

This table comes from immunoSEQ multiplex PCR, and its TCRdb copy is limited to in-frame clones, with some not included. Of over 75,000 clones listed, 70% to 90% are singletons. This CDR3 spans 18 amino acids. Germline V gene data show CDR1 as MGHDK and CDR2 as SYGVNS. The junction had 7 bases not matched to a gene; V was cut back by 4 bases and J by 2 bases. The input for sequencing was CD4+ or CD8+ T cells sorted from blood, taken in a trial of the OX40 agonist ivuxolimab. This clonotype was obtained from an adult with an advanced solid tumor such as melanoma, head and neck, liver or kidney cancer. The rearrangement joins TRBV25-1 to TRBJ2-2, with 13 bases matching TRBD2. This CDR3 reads CASSVLGLAGVNTGELFF. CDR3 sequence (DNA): TGTGCCAGCAGTGTCTTAGGACTAGCGGGAGTAAACACCGGGGAGCTGTTTTTT.